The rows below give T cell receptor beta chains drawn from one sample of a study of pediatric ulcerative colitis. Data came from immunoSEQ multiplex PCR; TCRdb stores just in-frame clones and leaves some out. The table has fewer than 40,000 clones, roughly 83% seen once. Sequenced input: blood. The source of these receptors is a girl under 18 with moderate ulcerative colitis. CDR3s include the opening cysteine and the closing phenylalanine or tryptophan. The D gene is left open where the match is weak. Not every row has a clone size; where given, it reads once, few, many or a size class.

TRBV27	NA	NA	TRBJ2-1	CASSFEPYNEQFF	TGTGCCAGCTCTTTTGAGCCCTACAATGAGCAGTTCTTC
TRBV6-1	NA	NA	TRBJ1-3	CAALIGNTIYF	TGTGCCGCCTTGATTGGAAACACCATATATTTT
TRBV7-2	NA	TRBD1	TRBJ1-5	CASGGQGSSSNQPQHF	TGTGCCAGCGGGGGACAGGGGTCCTCTAGCAATCAGCCCCAGCATTTT
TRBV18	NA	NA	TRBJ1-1	CASSPTSDDTEAFF	TGTGCCAGCTCACCAACCTCGGACGACACTGAAGCTTTCTTT
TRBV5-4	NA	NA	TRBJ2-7	CASSLRAGNYEQYF	TGTGCCAGCAGCTTGAGGGCAGGGAACTACGAGCAGTACTTC
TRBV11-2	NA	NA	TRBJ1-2	CASRDWRTDGYTF	TGTGCCAGCCGGGACTGGCGGACAGATGGCTACACCTTC
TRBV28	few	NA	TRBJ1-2	CATSMANYGYTF	TGTGCCACCTCCATGGCGAACTATGGCTACACCTTC
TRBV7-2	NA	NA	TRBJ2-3	CASSSGVDTQYF	TGTGCCAGCAGCTCAGGGGTAGATACGCAGTATTTT
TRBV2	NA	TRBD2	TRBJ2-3	CASSTGTSGENTQYF	TGTGCCAGCAGTACCGGGACTAGCGGGGAGAATACGCAGTATTTT
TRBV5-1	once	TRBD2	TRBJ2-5	CASSLSPSGGASQETQYF	TGCGCCAGCAGCTTGTCCCCTAGCGGGGGGGCTTCACAAGAGACCCAGTACTTC